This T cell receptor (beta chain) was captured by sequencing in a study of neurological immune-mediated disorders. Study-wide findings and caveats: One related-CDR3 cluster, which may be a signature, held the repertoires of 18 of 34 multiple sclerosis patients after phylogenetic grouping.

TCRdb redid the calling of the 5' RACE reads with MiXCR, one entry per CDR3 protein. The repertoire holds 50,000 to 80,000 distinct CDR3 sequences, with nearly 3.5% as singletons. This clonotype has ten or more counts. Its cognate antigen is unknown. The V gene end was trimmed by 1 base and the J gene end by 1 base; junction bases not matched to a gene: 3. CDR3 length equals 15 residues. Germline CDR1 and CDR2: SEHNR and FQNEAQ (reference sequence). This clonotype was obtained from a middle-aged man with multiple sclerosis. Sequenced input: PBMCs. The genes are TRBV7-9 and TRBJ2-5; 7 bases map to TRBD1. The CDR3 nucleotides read TGTGCCAGCAGCTTAGGAGGGACAGTCCAAGAGACCCAGTACTTC. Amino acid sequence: CASSLGGTVQETQYF.